Following are 5 T cell receptor beta chains from one sample sequenced in a study of response to subunit inactivated influenza vaccine. TCRdb processed the RT-PCR reads anew with MiXCR; each CDR3 protein has one entry. The sample has 280,000 or so distinct CDR3 sequences, about a fifth seen once. The specimen comprised PBMCs from blood, sampled less than 22 months after vaccination. These receptors came from a man between 50 and 69 years old who received an inactivated influenza vaccine.

V is TRBV28 and J is TRBJ2-7; no clear D. Germline V gives CDR1 MDHEN, CDR2 SYDVKM. This CDR3 comprises 12 residues. The V end was cut by 3 bases, the J end by 7 bases, with 10 bases between. The CDR3 DNA reads TGTGCCAGCAGTTTCCATCGTCCGGAGCAGTACTTC. This codes for CASSFHRPEQYF.

The chain is built from TRBV12-3 or TRBV12-4 and TRBJ2-5; D not resolved. This CDR3 has 13 amino acids. Trimming pared 3 bases from V and 3 bases from J, leaving 8 bases between. The CDR3, as DNA: TGTGCCAGCAGTTTTCTATACGAAGAGACCCAGTACTTC. This translates into CASSFLYEETQYF.

This clonotype turned up a few times. The chain is built from TRBV20-1 and TRBJ1-1, with no clear D. V lost 6 bases, J lost 7 bases, and 12 bases lay in between. The CDR3 spans 11 residues. Looked up from germline, CDR1 is DFQATT and CDR2 is SNEGSKA (reference sequence). The CDR3 loop is CSARPGFEAFF. DNA for the CDR3: TGCAGTGCCAGACCGGGGTTTGAAGCTTTCTTT.

This clonotype was seen only a few times. The chain uses TRBV6-2 or TRBV6-3 and TRBJ1-5, with TRBD1 identical over 9 bases. V was clipped by 4 bases and J by 0 bases; unmatched bases: 13. CDR1 is MNHEY and CDR2 is SVGEGT in the germline V gene. The CDR3 runs to 19 residues. CDR3 amino acids: CASSFLRDRVSFSNQPQHF. For the CDR3, the DNA is TGTGCCAGCAGTTTTCTCCGGGACAGGGTATCCTTTAGCAATCAGCCCCAGCATTTT.

As for this clonotype: One end of the junction fails to match germline, which may point to a read error. The chain joins TRBV7-2 to TRBJ2-3; D is possibly TRBD1 (5 bases). The CDR3 covers 16 residues. Germline CDR1 and CDR2: SGHTA and FQGNSA. In DNA, the CDR3 is TGTGCCAGCAGCTTAGTTGGTTATCGGTTGACAGATACGCAATATTTT. This encodes CASSLVGYRLTDTQYF. Combining the CDR3 with reference TRBV7-2 and TRBJ2-3 gives the whole variable domain GAGVSQSPSNKVTEKGKDVELRCDPISGHTALYWYRQSLGQGLEFLIYFQGNSAPDKSGLPSDRFSAERTGGSVSTLTIQRTQQEDSAVYLCASSLVGYRLTDTQYFGPGTRLTVL.